Each of the 19 T cell receptor beta chains below was sequenced from the same sample in a study of cytomegalovirus exposure and HLA in healthy donors (dated by TCRdb to 2016 to 2017). Library preparation was by the immunoSEQ multiplex PCR assay. For the multiplex PCR, a mixture combining 60 forward primers for TCR Vbeta segments and 13 reverse primers for TCR Jbeta segments was used. The immuneACCESS repertoire file appears here via TCRdb, limited to in-frame rearrangements. These files lack a portion of the clones; in checked studies, under half of the deficit traces to unresolved V genes, and the cause of the others is not known. Within this sample are about 130,000 clones, with approximately 72% of them counted one time only. The ten top clones hold approximately 2.9% of the sample. Specimen: PBMCs. These receptors were obtained from a human donor in good health.

The rearrangement joins TRBV7-2 to TRBJ2-2; 8 positions agree with TRBD1. Unmatched junction bases numbered 14, after V lost 10 bases and J lost 7 bases. The germline gives CDR1 SGHTA, CDR2 FQGNSA. CDR3 length: 15 amino acids. DNA for the CDR3: TGTGCCATCCCCAAGTGGACAGGGATGCGCGGGGAGCTGTTTTTT. Translated, it gives CAIPKWTGMRGELFF.

J is TRBJ2-5 and V is TRBV7-9; 9 bases fit TRBD2. This CDR3 is 15 amino acids long. The germline V gene has CDR1 SEHNR and CDR2 FQNEAQ (reference sequence). J lost 2 bases, V lost 5 bases, and 6 bases had no gene match. The CDR3 DNA is TGTGCCAGCAGCCTCCGACTAGCGGTTCAAGAGACCCAGTACTTC. It yields the protein CASSLRLAVQETQYF.

V and J are TRBV7-9 and TRBJ2-1, with 11 bases aligning to TRBD2. After removal of 1 base from V and 7 bases from J, the junction contained 15 bases not matched to a gene. Germline CDR1 is SEHNR and CDR2 is FQNEAQ (reference sequence). This CDR3 is 19 amino acids long. The CDR3 is CASSLVLAGGSPIWNEQFF. The CDR3 DNA is TGTGCCAGCAGCTTAGTCCTAGCGGGAGGCTCCCCGATCTGGAATGAGCAGTTCTTC.

The V call is TRBV13, the J call TRBJ1-2; TRBD1 is a possible D gene (5 bases). The ends were cut back, 1 base at V and 2 bases at J, with 11 bases in the middle. The CDR3 loop spans 15 amino acids. Per germline, CDR1 PRHDT and CDR2 FYEKMQ (reference sequence). CDR3 sequence (DNA): TGTGCCAGCAGCTTAGTAGGGGCCACCAACTATGGCTACACCTTC. It translates to CASSLVGATNYGYTF.

The V call is TRBV7-8, the J call TRBJ2-7; a possible D gene is TRBD2 (7 bases). There are 14 residues in the CDR3. V dropped 1 base and J dropped 12 bases, with 19 bases sitting between them. Germline lookup yields CDR1 SGHVS and CDR2 FQNEAQ. The CDR3 DNA is TGTGCCAGCAGCTTAGGAGTGGGGGGGGGCCCGGGGTACTTC. Translating gives CASSLGVGGGPGYF. Full variable domain (rest looked up from reference TRBV7-8 and TRBJ2-7): GAGVSQSPRYKVAKRGQDVALRCDPISGHVSLFWYQQALGQGPEFLTYFQNEAQLDKSGLPSDRFFAERPEGSVSTLKIQRTQQEDSAVYLCASSLGVGGGPGYFGPGTRLTVT.

The chain employs TRBV14 and TRBJ2-2, with TRBD2 matching over 7 bases. The CDR3 is 15 residues long. CDR1 SGHDN and CDR2 FVKESK come from the germline V gene. After removal of 4 bases from V and 7 bases from J, the junction contained 9 bases not matched to a gene. The CDR3 region is CASSPRLAMVGELFF. DNA for the CDR3: TGTGCCAGCAGCCCTCGACTAGCCATGGTCGGGGAGCTGTTTTTT.

This sequence joins TRBV12-5 and TRBJ2-5, with 7 bases fitting TRBD1. This CDR3 is built from 14 residues. V was clipped by 7 bases and J by 4 bases; unmatched bases: 9. CDR1 and CDR2 (germline): LGHNT, FRNRAP. The CDR3 bases are TGTGCTAGTGCGCAGGGGGTGGCAGGAGAGACCCAGTACTTC. Amino acids: CASAQGVAGETQYF.

The chain links TRBV7-9 to TRBJ2-7, with TRBD2 matching 8 bases. The junction had 10 bases not matched to a gene; V was cut back by 6 bases and J by 3 bases. CDR1 SEHNR and CDR2 FQNEAQ come from the germline V gene (reference sequence). CDR3 length: 15 amino acids. CDR3 protein: CASSSEAGVGYEQYF. In DNA, the CDR3 is TGTGCCAGCAGTTCCGAAGCGGGAGTTGGCTACGAGCAGTACTTC.

The J gene is TRBJ2-3, the V gene TRBV19; D is undetermined. V was clipped by 5 bases and J by 2 bases, with 11 bases between them. The CDR3 has 14 amino acids. Germline assignment: CDR1 LNHDA and CDR2 SQIVND (reference sequence). For the CDR3, the DNA is TGTGCCAGTAGTCAGGTCGTCCCCACAGATACGCAGTATTTT. Amino acids: CASSQVVPTDTQYF.

This sequence joins TRBV7-9 and TRBJ2-7; the match to TRBD2 covers 7 bases. CDR1 SEHNR and CDR2 FQNEAQ come from the germline V gene (reference sequence). This CDR3 contains 14 residues. With 5 bases clipped from V and 3 bases from J, the junction kept 7 bases outside the gene matches. The CDR3 reads CASSPVGGNYEQYF. CDR3 in DNA: TGTGCCAGCAGCCCGGTGGGGGGGAACTACGAGCAGTACTTC.

This chain's CDR3 is CASSLPRQGNSPLHF. The CDR3 DNA reads as TGTGCCAGCAGCTTACCCCGACAGGGAAATTCACCCCTCCACTTT. The chain links TRBV11-2 to TRBJ1-6; 7 bases map to TRBD1. CDR3 length: 15 amino acids. The trim removed 2 bases at V and 7 bases at J, leaving 5 bases unmatched. Germline loops: CDR1 SGHAT, CDR2 FQNNGV. The entire variable domain, with the rest obtained from reference TRBV11-2 and TRBJ1-6, is as follows: EAGVAQSPRYKIIEKRQSVAFWCNPISGHATLYWYQQILGQGPKLLIQFQNNGVVDDSQLPKDRFSAERLKGVDSTLKIQPAKLEDSAVYLCASSLPRQGNSPLHFGNGTRLTVT.

The gene calls are TRBV7-3 and TRBJ2-2; D not resolved. The germline gives CDR1 SGHTA, CDR2 FQGTGA. The CDR3 runs 16 residues. Trimming cost V 4 bases and J 4 bases, with 16 bases left between them. The CDR3 bases are TGTGCCAGCAGCTCTGAGACTTCCCCCCTCACCGGGGAGCTGTTTTTT. It translates to CASSSETSPLTGELFF.

This clone was observed a handful of times. The gene calls are TRBV4-3 and TRBJ1-5, with a weak D call TRBD1 (5 bases). In germline, CDR1 is LGHNA, CDR2 YSLEER. V gave up 0 bases and J gave up 3 bases, with 12 bases separating them. The CDR3 covers 16 residues. The CDR3 bases are TGCGCCAGCAGCCAAGATTTTTCAGGGTACAATCAGCCCCAGCATTTT. Translating it yields CASSQDFSGYNQPQHF.

The chain employs TRBV7-2 and TRBJ2-2; TRBD2 aligns across 9 bases. Trimming cost V 3 bases and J 2 bases; bases outside gene matches: 4. This CDR3 is 16 amino acids long. Germline CDR1 is SGHTA and CDR2 is FQGNSA. In DNA form, the CDR3 reads TGTGCCAGCAGCTTCCTAGCGGGGACCAACACCGGGGAGCTGTTTTTT. Its translation: CASSFLAGTNTGELFF. Using reference TRBV7-2 and TRBJ2-2 for the parts outside the CDR3, the full variable domain is GAGVSQSPSNKVTEKGKDVELRCDPISGHTALYWYRQSLGQGLEFLIYFQGNSAPDKSGLPSDRFSAERTGGSVSTLTIQRTQQEDSAVYLCASSFLAGTNTGELFFGEGSRLTVL.

As to this clone: A read error may produce the germline difference seen at one junction end. This chain connects TRBV6-1 to TRBJ2-1, with 9 bases fitting TRBD2. Germline CDR1 and CDR2: MNHNS and SASEGT. The length of the CDR3 is 14 residues. As DNA, the CDR3 is TGTGCCAGCAGGGAAGGCGGGGGGGCCGGTGAGCAGTTCTTC. This encodes CASREGGGAGEQFF.

The chain uses TRBV19 and TRBJ1-2, with 9 nucleotides matching TRBD1. The CDR3 contains 12 residues. Germline loops: CDR1 LNHDA, CDR2 SQIVND (reference sequence). With 5 bases clipped from V and 13 bases from J, the junction kept 8 bases outside the gene matches. In DNA form, the CDR3 reads TGTGCCAGTAGTCTCCGGGACAGGGAAAGCACCTTC. Translation gives CASSLRDRESTF. Variable domain in full (rest from reference TRBV19 and TRBJ1-2): DGGITQSPKYLFRKEGQNVTLSCEQNLNHDAMYWYRQDPGQGLRLIYYSQIVNDFQKGDIAEGYSVSREKKESFPLTVTSAQKNPTAFYLCASSLRDRESTFGSGTRLTVV.

The chain combines TRBV2 with TRBJ2-3; 11 bases line up with TRBD2. Unmatched junction bases numbered 5, after V lost 7 bases and J lost 2 bases. The length of the CDR3 is 15 residues. Germline lookup yields CDR1 SNHLY and CDR2 FYNNEI. In DNA form, the CDR3 reads TGTGCCAGCATGCGACTAGCGGGAATCACAGATACGCAGTATTTT. It specifies CASMRLAGITDTQYF. The whole variable domain, remainder taken from reference TRBV2 and TRBJ2-3, is EPEVTQTPSHQVTQMGQEVILRCVPISNHLYFYWYRQILGQKVEFLVSFYNNEISEKSEIFDDQFSVERPDGSNFTLKIRSTKLEDSAMYFCASMRLAGITDTQYFGPGTRLTVL.

This clone was seen once. V and J are TRBV9 and TRBJ1-1, with D maybe TRBD1 (6 bases). This CDR3 spans 15 amino acids. The germline V and J ends were trimmed by 0 bases and 4 bases, with 13 bases remaining between them. Germline values: CDR1 SGDLS, CDR2 YYNGEE. The CDR3 coding sequence is TGTGCCAGCAGCGTAGTGGACAGTGGTTCCACTGAAGCTTTCTTT. Amino acids: CASSVVDSGSTEAFF. Full variable domain (missing parts from reference TRBV9 and TRBJ1-1): DSGVTQTPKHLITATGQRVTLRCSPRSGDLSVYWYQQSLDQGLQFLIQYYNGEERAKGNILERFSAQQFPDLHSELNLSSLELGDSALYFCASSVVDSGSTEAFFGQGTRLTVV.

This clone has just one count. The rearrangement links TRBV5-4 to TRBJ2-5; D is possibly TRBD1 (6 bases). The CDR3 extends over 14 amino acids. Trimming pared 4 bases from V and 5 bases from J, leaving 15 bases between. Germline assignment: CDR1 SGHNT and CDR2 YYREEE (reference sequence). CDR3 nucleotide sequence: TGTGCCAGCAGCCCATACAACAGGGTGGAGACCCAGTACTTC. This encodes CASSPYNRVETQYF.